The entry below gives a single T cell receptor (beta chain) sequence along with its context. Libraries were prepared by immunoSEQ multiplex PCR; TCRdb keeps only in-frame clonotypes and omits some of them. This sample carries around 80,000 clones, around 90% of them seen once, and the ten largest clones take around 0.94%. This sample was included in a study of PD-L1 blockade in urothelial cancer. Unmatched junction bases numbered 6, after V lost 7 bases and J lost 4 bases. The CDR3 has 14 residues. Germline assignment: CDR1 MGHDK and CDR2 SYGVNS. Time point of the sample: peripheral blood 6 weeks after treatment start.

Sequencing used PBMCs, obtained around atezolizumab (anti-PD-L1) treatment. The TCR originated in a woman over 75 with urothelial cancer. The chain joins TRBV25-1 to TRBJ2-2; 7 bases match TRBD1. The CDR3 region has the DNA TGTGCCAGCAATACTGCAGGGGGCACCGGGGAGCTGTTTTTT. Translating gives CASNTAGGTGELFF.